The 6 T cell receptor beta chains listed next were all sequenced from one sample in a study of patients and donors after allogeneic stem cell transplantation. Using its own MiXCR run on the RT-PCR reads, TCRdb lists one record per CDR3 protein. The sample records about a million distinct CDR3 sequences, about 20% being singletons. Source material: blood, either unsorted or a sorted T cell fraction (not recorded which). The receptors were gathered from a human donor who was either an allogeneic HSCT recipient or a stem cell or donor lymphocyte infusion donor (not recorded which). It is not recorded whose cells these are; they may come from a transplant donor.

The chain couples TRBV6-1 to TRBJ1-5, with TRBD1 matching 7 bases. V trimming: 5 bases; J trimming: 4 bases; junction bases outside the gene matches: 11. Germline V gene sequence: CDR1 MNHNS, CDR2 SASEGT. The CDR3 length is 16 residues. CDR3 coding DNA: TGTGCCAGCAGTCCTACGGGAGGGGGCCGAAATCAGCCCCAGCATTTT. Amino acids: CASSPTGGGRNQPQHF.

This clonotype turned up a few times. The rearrangement joins TRBV12-3 or TRBV12-4 to TRBJ2-1; TRBD1 agrees at 7 bases. The CDR3 consists of 15 residues. V lost 2 bases and J lost 12; bases outside the gene matches: 13. This CDR3 is CASSLLAQAYRGQFF. The DNA of the CDR3 is TGTGCCAGCAGTTTATTAGCGCAAGCGTACAGGGGGCAGTTCTTC.

This chain uses TRBV12-3 or TRBV12-4 with TRBJ1-3; D may be TRBD1 (6 bases). The CDR3 spans 16 residues. Trimming left V 2 bases short and J 1 base short, with 12 bases between. CDR3 coding DNA: TGTGCCAGCAGTTTATCAGGGGAGGTTTCTGGAAACACCATATATTTT. It specifies CASSLSGEVSGNTIYF.

This clonotype was observed a few times. The CDR3 is CASSDGQGSQPQHF. For the CDR3, the DNA is TGTGCCAGCAGCGACGGACAGGGCAGTCAGCCCCAGCATTTT. The chain is built from TRBV2 and TRBJ1-5; 8 bases are a match to TRBD1. V shed 6 bases and J 6 bases; nucleotides not matched to a gene: 7. The CDR3 is 14 amino acids. Per the germline V gene, CDR1 is SNHLY and CDR2 is FYNNEI. The full variable domain, in which reference TRBV2 and TRBJ1-5 provide the parts outside the CDR3, is EPEVTQTPSHQVTQMGQEVILRCVPISNHLYFYWYRQILGQKVEFLVSFYNNEISEKSEIFDDQFSVERPDGSNFTLKIRSTKLEDSAMYFCASSDGQGSQPQHFGDGTRLSIL.

The chain uses TRBV6-5 and TRBJ2-1, with D uncertain. CDR1 and CDR2 (germline): MNHEY, SVGAGI. CDR3 length: 17 residues. Trimming removed 4 bases from V and 0 bases from J, with 16 bases in between. The chain's CDR3 is CASSSPLLGISYNEQFF. As DNA, the CDR3 is TGTGCCAGCAGTTCGCCCCTCCTAGGGATCTCCTACAATGAGCAGTTCTTC.

This clonotype turned up a few times. V gene TRBV5-1 combines with J gene TRBJ2-2; a possible D gene is TRBD2 (5 bases). The CDR3 extends over 15 amino acids. V was shortened by 2 bases and J by 1 base, with 9 bases between the two germline ends. Germline V gene lookup returns CDR1 SGHRS and CDR2 YFSETQ. In DNA form, the CDR3 reads TGCGCCAGCAGCTTAATGGGAGAGAACACCGGGGAGCTGTTTTTT. Protein product: CASSLMGENTGELFF.